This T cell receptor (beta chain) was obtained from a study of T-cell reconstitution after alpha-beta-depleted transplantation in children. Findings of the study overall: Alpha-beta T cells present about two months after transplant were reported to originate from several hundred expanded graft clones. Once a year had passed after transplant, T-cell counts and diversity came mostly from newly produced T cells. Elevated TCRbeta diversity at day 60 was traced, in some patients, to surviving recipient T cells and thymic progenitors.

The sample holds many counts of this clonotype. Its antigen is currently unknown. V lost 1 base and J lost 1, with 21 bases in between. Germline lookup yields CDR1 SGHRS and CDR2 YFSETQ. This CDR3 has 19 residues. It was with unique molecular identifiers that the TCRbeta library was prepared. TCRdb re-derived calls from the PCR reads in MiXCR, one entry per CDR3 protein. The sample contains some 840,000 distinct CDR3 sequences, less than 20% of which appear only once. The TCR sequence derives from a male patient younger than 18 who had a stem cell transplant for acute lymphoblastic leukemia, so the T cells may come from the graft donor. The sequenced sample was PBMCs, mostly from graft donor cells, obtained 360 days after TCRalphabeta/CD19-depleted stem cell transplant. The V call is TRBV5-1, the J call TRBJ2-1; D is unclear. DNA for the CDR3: TGCGCCAGCAGCTTGCCCGTCTGGAACACCAATCTATCCTACAATGAGCAGTTCTTC. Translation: CASSLPVWNTNLSYNEQFF.